This TCR beta chain was captured in a study of T-cell memory formation after mild COVID-19. Study summary: TCR clusters were largely donor specific. Notes on the study in general: The study found contracting CD4+ clones mainly in CM and EM and contracting CD8+ clones in EMRA. A balance of CD4 and CD8 characterized clones contracting day 15 to 85, whereas later expanders leaned CD4+.

In regard to this clonotype: Its target is unknown.

MiXCR, run by TCRdb on the 5' RACE reads, gives a single entry per CDR3 protein. Seen here are a few hundred thousand distinct CDR3 sequences, around 15% observed once, and the top ten hold around 23%. Deletions cut 1 base from V and 0 bases from J, with 10 bases between. This CDR3 has 16 residues. Germline lookup yields CDR1 SGHVS and CDR2 FNYEAQ. This TCR was recovered from a man aged 18 to 29 who had mild COVID-19 (a few samples of this study predate the infection). Cell type and time point are not known. Sample: PBMCs or a T cell subset sorted from them (not recorded which). This chain connects TRBV7-6 to TRBJ1-5; D gene ambiguous. The CDR3 DNA follows: TGTGCCAGCAGCTTAGGGTCGGGTTATAGCAATCAGCCCCAGCATTTT. Translating it yields CASSLGSGYSNQPQHF. The full variable domain, rest sourced from reference TRBV7-6 and TRBJ1-5, is GAGVSQSPRYKVTKRGQDVALRCDPISGHVSLYWYRQALGQGPEFLTYFNYEAQQDKSGLPNDRFSAERPEGSISTLTIQRTEQRDSAMYRCASSLGSGYSNQPQHFGDGTRLSIL.